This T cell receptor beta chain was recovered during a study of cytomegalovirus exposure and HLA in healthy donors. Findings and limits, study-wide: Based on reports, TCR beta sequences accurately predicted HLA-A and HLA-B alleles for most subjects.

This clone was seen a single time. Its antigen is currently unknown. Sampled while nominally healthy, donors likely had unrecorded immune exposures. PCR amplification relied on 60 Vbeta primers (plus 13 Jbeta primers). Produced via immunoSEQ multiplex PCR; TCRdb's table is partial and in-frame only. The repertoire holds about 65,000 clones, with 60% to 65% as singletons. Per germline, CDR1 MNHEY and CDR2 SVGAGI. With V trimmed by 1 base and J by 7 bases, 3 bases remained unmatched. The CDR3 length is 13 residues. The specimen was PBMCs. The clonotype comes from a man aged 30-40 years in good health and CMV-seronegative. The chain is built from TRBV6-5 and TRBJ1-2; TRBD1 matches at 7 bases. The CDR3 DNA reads TGTGCCAGCAGTTACTACAGGGGAGGTGGCTACACCTTC. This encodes CASSYYRGGGYTF.